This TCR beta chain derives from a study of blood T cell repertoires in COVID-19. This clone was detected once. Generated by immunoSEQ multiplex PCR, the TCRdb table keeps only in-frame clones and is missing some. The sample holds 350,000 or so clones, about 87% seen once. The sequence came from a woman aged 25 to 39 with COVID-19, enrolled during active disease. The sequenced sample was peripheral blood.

CDR3 residues: CALTSGSSYEQYF. The CDR3 bases are TGTGCCTTGACTAGCGGAAGCTCCTACGAGCAGTACTTC. The V and J genes are TRBV30 and TRBJ2-7; TRBD2 matches 9 bases. This CDR3 comprises 13 residues. The germline V gene has CDR1 GTSNPN and CDR2 SVGIG (reference sequence). V dropped 7 bases and J dropped 0; count of bases not matched to a gene: 4.